The 2 T cell receptor beta chains reported below all come from one sample, sequenced in a study of cytomegalovirus exposure and HLA in healthy donors. This table comes from immunoSEQ multiplex PCR, and its TCRdb copy is limited to in-frame clones, with some not included. The sample records roughly 270,000 clones, around 89% being singletons. The specimen was PBMCs. The receptors derive from a woman aged 18-29 years in good health and CMV-seronegative.

V gene TRBV19 combines with J gene TRBJ1-5, with D possibly being TRBD1 (6 bases). With 2 bases removed from V and 6 bases from J, the gap between germline ends came to 17 bases. This CDR3 has 16 residues. Germline loops: CDR1 LNHDA, CDR2 SQIVND (reference sequence). CDR3 amino acids: CASSIQGGGGGQPQHF. The CDR3 nucleotides read TGTGCCAGTAGTATACAAGGAGGGGGGGGTGGTCAGCCCCAGCATTTT.

The genes are TRBV30 and TRBJ2-3; no definite D call. Trimming shortened V by 0 bases and J by 2 bases, and 15 bases separated the two germline ends. CDR3 length: 16 amino acids. Germline CDR1 reads GTSNPN; CDR2 reads SVGIG (reference sequence). The CDR3: CAWSVSPTPHTDTQYF. CDR3 coding DNA: TGTGCCTGGAGTGTAAGCCCTACCCCCCACACAGATACGCAGTATTTT.